This T cell receptor beta chain was recorded in a study of early T cells in non-severe SARS-CoV-2 infection. Study as a whole: Whole-blood bulk RNA, unsorted, was sequenced, and chains were unpaired.

This clonotype was picked up many times. Its antigen is as yet unknown. Individual cDNA molecules received unique molecular identifiers. TCRdb re-called the 5' RACE reads with MiXCR, one entry per CDR3 protein. The repertoire has some 36,000 distinct CDR3 sequences, 5% to 6.5% of them found once; the top ten carry about 5.1%. General study points: VDJdb matching favored anti-spike CD8 responses, missing private and CD4 specificities.

The receptor's source is an adult who was a healthcare worker with PCR-confirmed SARS-CoV-2 infection or an uninfected control (not recorded which). The sequencing sample was made of whole blood.

CDR3 region: CASSLEGGTYEQYF. DNA of the CDR3: TGTGCCAGCAGCTTAGAAGGCGGGACCTACGAGCAGTACTTC. V usage is TRBV7-2 and J usage is TRBJ2-7; TRBD2 might be the D (6 bases). Trimming pared 1 base from V and 2 bases from J, leaving 9 bases between. This CDR3 has 14 amino acids. Germline CDR1 SGHTA, CDR2 FQGNSA. Drawing the rest from reference TRBV7-2 and TRBJ2-7, the complete variable domain is GAGVSQSPSNKVTEKGKDVELRCDPISGHTALYWYRQSLGQGLEFLIYFQGNSAPDKSGLPSDRFSAERTGGSVSTLTIQRTQQEDSAVYLCASSLEGGTYEQYFGPGTRLTVT.